The 31 T cell receptor beta chains reported below all come from one sample, sequenced in a study of memory CD4+ T cells and cytomegalovirus serostatus. The sort gate was single viable CD3+CD4+CD8-CD45RO+ cells for memory CD4+ T cells. Some clones are missing from TCRdb's copy, which holds only in-frame ones; the method was immunoSEQ multiplex PCR. The data show approximately 44,000 clones, over 60% seen once. The specimen was memory CD4+ T cells from blood. All receptors come from an adult in good health and CMV-seronegative.

The V gene is TRBV19, the J gene TRBJ2-2; D gene unclear. Trimming removed 7 bases from V and 1 base from J, with 16 bases in between. Germline CDR1 LNHDA, CDR2 SQIVND (reference sequence). There are 16 residues in the CDR3. CDR3 residues: CASNPSRAGNTGELFF. CDR3 DNA sequence: TGTGCCAGTAACCCTAGTAGGGCAGGGAACACCGGGGAGCTGTTTTTT. The variable domain in full, completed from reference TRBV19 and TRBJ2-2, reads DGGITQSPKYLFRKEGQNVTLSCEQNLNHDAMYWYRQDPGQGLRLIYYSQIVNDFQKGDIAEGYSVSREKKESFPLTVTSAQKNPTAFYLCASNPSRAGNTGELFFGEGSRLTVL.

The chain combines TRBV6-5 with TRBJ2-2; weak D call: TRBD1 (6 bases). Germline V lookup: CDR1 MNHEY, CDR2 SVGAGI. The CDR3 extends over 15 amino acids. The V and J ends lost 8 bases and 4 bases respectively, with 17 bases between them. The CDR3: CASSSTGRATGELFF. In DNA, the CDR3 is TGTGCCAGCTCATCGACAGGCCGGGCCACCGGGGAGCTGTTTTTT.

V usage is TRBV5-6 and J usage is TRBJ1-6; D gene uncertain. CDR1 is SGHDT, CDR2 YYEEEE, per germline. The CDR3 loop spans 13 amino acids. Trimming left V 4 bases short and J 6 bases short, with 8 bases between. CDR3 sequence: CASSEPGNSPLHF. Here the CDR3 DNA reads TGTGCCAGCAGCGAACCCGGTAATTCACCCCTCCACTTT.

The chain uses TRBV19 and TRBJ2-7, with TRBD2 matching 8 bases. Germline V gives CDR1 LNHDA, CDR2 SQIVND (reference sequence). V was clipped by 8 bases and J by 3 bases; unmatched bases: 6. The CDR3 spans 13 residues. This CDR3 is CASARGGNYEQYF. The CDR3 nucleotides read TGTGCCAGTGCTCGCGGGGGGAACTACGAGCAGTACTTC. Complete variable domain (other parts from reference TRBV19 and TRBJ2-7): DGGITQSPKYLFRKEGQNVTLSCEQNLNHDAMYWYRQDPGQGLRLIYYSQIVNDFQKGDIAEGYSVSREKKESFPLTVTSAQKNPTAFYLCASARGGNYEQYFGPGTRLTVT.

The CDR3 DNA sequence: TGTGCCAGCAGGGTGGACGGACCCTACGAGCAGTACTTC. Translation: CASRVDGPYEQYF. The genes are TRBV2 and TRBJ2-7, with D unresolved. Trimming took off 6 bases at V and 2 bases at J, with 11 bases between the two ends. Germline values: CDR1 SNHLY, CDR2 FYNNEI. This CDR3 spans 13 amino acids.

The J gene is TRBJ1-1, the V gene TRBV11-2; D not resolved. The V end lost 5 bases, the J end lost 10 bases, and 26 bases lay between the germline ends. Looked up from germline, CDR1 is SGHAT and CDR2 is FQNNGV. The CDR3 loop spans 16 amino acids. The CDR3 region is CASSPRGGSDPGVAFF. The DNA of the CDR3 is TGTGCCAGCAGCCCCCGAGGAGGGTCAGACCCTGGTGTAGCTTTCTTT.

The V call is TRBV2, the J call TRBJ2-5, with D possibly TRBD2 on 6 matching bases. From germline, CDR1 is SNHLY and CDR2 FYNNEI. V lost 4 bases and J lost 1, with 10 bases in between. The CDR3 has 14 amino acids. CDR3 protein: CASSVGGLQETQYF. The CDR3 DNA reads as TGTGCCAGCAGTGTGGGGGGACTCCAAGAGACCCAGTACTTC.

CDR3 protein: CASSTRQGGETQYF. In nucleotides, the CDR3 is TGCGCCAGCAGCACTAGACAGGGTGGAGAGACCCAGTACTTC. The chain links TRBV5-1 to TRBJ2-5; TRBD1 matches 7 bases. There are 14 residues in the CDR3. V was clipped by 4 bases and J by 4 bases; unmatched bases: 7. Germline-derived CDR1 and CDR2 are SGHRS and YFSETQ.

The chain recombines TRBV28 with TRBJ1-1; TRBD1 might be the D (6 bases). V lost 5 bases, J lost 7 bases, and 14 bases lay in between. In germline, CDR1 is MDHEN, CDR2 SYDVKM. This CDR3 region has 13 residues. DNA of the CDR3: TGTGCCAGCAGTGGACAGTCGCCAAATGAAGCTTTCTTT. Its protein is CASSGQSPNEAFF. Together with reference TRBV28 and TRBJ1-1, the CDR3 gives the full variable domain: DVKVTQSSRYLVKRTGEKVFLECVQDMDHENMFWYRQDPGLGLRLIYFSYDVKMKEKGDIPEGYSVSREKKERFSLILESASTNQTSMYLCASSGQSPNEAFFGQGTRLTVV.

V and J are TRBV15 and TRBJ1-4; perhaps TRBD1 as D (6 bases). Trimming pared 2 bases from V and 7 bases from J, leaving 14 bases between. CDR3 length: 15 residues. Germline V gene data show CDR1 as LNHNV and CDR2 as YYDKDF (reference sequence). The chain's CDR3 is CATSRRGGAGEKLFF. DNA of the CDR3: TGTGCCACCAGCAGAAGGGGGGGGGCTGGTGAAAAACTGTTTTTT.

The gene calls are TRBV28 and TRBJ2-7, with 12 bases matching TRBD1. The germline gives CDR1 MDHEN, CDR2 SYDVKM. This CDR3 has 16 amino acids. V lost 6 bases and J lost 3; bases outside the gene matches: 9. The CDR3 DNA is TGTGCCAGCAGCGCCGGGACAGGGGGCTTACACTACGAGCAGTACTTC. Translated: CASSAGTGGLHYEQYF.

V and J are TRBV19 and TRBJ2-7, with D possibly matching TRBD2 (6 bases). CDR1 LNHDA and CDR2 SQIVND come from the germline V gene (reference sequence). There are 11 residues in the CDR3. V shed 10 bases and J shed 9 bases, with 16 bases lying between them. In DNA, the CDR3 is TGTGCCACCAGGAGCCGGGGAGGGCAGTACTTC. This codes for CATRSRGGQYF. Looking up the rest from reference TRBV19 and TRBJ2-7 gives the full variable domain: DGGITQSPKYLFRKEGQNVTLSCEQNLNHDAMYWYRQDPGQGLRLIYYSQIVNDFQKGDIAEGYSVSREKKESFPLTVTSAQKNPTAFYLCATRSRGGQYFGPGTRLTVT.

This chain links TRBV7-2 with TRBJ2-7; D may correspond to TRBD1 or TRBD2 (5 bases each). The CDR3 consists of 15 residues. Germline-derived CDR1 and CDR2 are SGHTA and FQGNSA. V was pared by 5 bases and J by 1 base, with 15 bases between. The CDR3 nucleotides read TGTGCCAGCAGCCGCTCCGGGGCAGGGTCCTACGAGCAGTACTTC. It translates to CASSRSGAGSYEQYF.

The chain carries TRBV7-2 and TRBJ2-7; D is possibly TRBD1 or TRBD2 (5 bases each). Germline assignment: CDR1 SGHTA and CDR2 FQGNSA. This CDR3 comprises 14 residues. The ends were cut back, 4 bases at V and 9 bases at J, with 19 bases in the middle. CDR3 coding DNA: TGTGCCAGCAGCTCACCCAGGGACCCCCGGCGGCAGTACTTC. Amino acid sequence: CASSSPRDPRRQYF.

The chain couples TRBV6-5 to TRBJ2-5; TRBD2 agrees at 11 bases. CDR1 and CDR2 (germline): MNHEY, SVGAGI. J lost 7 bases, V lost 8 bases, and 6 bases had no gene match. The CDR3 sequence is 13 residues long. This chain's CDR3 is CASGTGLAGTQYF. CDR3 coding DNA: TGTGCCAGCGGGACCGGACTAGCGGGGACCCAGTACTTC.

CDR3 protein: CASSPRLGTEAFF. CDR3 sequence (DNA): TGTGCCAGCTCACCCAGGTTAGGAACTGAAGCTTTCTTT. The genes are TRBV18 and TRBJ1-1; no clear D gene. V lost 3 bases and J 5 bases, leaving 10 bases between the germline ends. CDR1 and CDR2 from the germline V gene are KGHSH and LQKENI. The CDR3 is 13 residues long.

The CDR3 loop reads CASSSGPLGETQYF. The CDR3 DNA sequence: TGTGCCAGCAGCTCGGGACCCCTCGGGGAGACCCAGTACTTC. This chain uses TRBV7-6 with TRBJ2-5; D possibly uses TRBD1 or TRBD2 (5 bases each). The CDR3 is 14 amino acids. V dropped 4 bases and J dropped 5 bases, with 14 bases sitting between them. Germline loops: CDR1 SGHVS, CDR2 FNYEAQ.

The chain has TRBV7-2 and TRBJ2-1; D not resolved. The V gene's germline CDR1 is SGHTA and CDR2 FQGNSA. Deletions cut 5 bases from V and 9 bases from J, with 17 bases between. The CDR3 has 14 amino acids. CDR3 bases: TGTGCCAGCAGCCCCAATGTGGACCGAGCTGAGCAGTTCTTC. Translation gives CASSPNVDRAEQFF.

The chain joins TRBV5-5 to TRBJ1-2; perhaps TRBD1 as D (5 bases). The ends were cut back, 4 bases at V and 4 bases at J, with 20 bases in the middle. The CDR3 consists of 16 residues. Germline CDR1 reads SGHKS; CDR2 reads YYEKEE (reference sequence). This CDR3 reads CASSPSGARTTYGYTF. The CDR3 DNA follows: TGTGCCAGCAGCCCTTCCGGGGCCAGGACTACCTATGGCTACACCTTC.

The genes are TRBV11-1 and TRBJ2-4, with D hard to call. The germline CDR1 and CDR2 sequences are SGHAT and FQDESV (reference sequence). Deletions cut 5 bases from V and 6 bases from J, with 11 bases between. This CDR3 has 13 residues. The CDR3 DNA sequence: TGTGCCAGCAGCCCTGGACGAGGAAACATTCAGTACTTC. This codes for CASSPGRGNIQYF.

The CDR3 region is CASSLKPRGAGYEQYF. The CDR3, as DNA: TGTGCCAGCAGTCTAAAGCCCCGGGGGGCCGGTTACGAGCAGTACTTC. The chain uses TRBV27 and TRBJ2-7; a possible D gene is TRBD2 (7 bases). The germline gives CDR1 MNHEY, CDR2 SMNVEV (reference sequence). This CDR3 has 16 amino acids. V lost 5 bases and J 4 bases, leaving 21 bases between the germline ends.

This clone showed up just a few times. This chain links TRBV4-2 with TRBJ2-1, with D uncertain. The germline V gene has CDR1 LGHNA and CDR2 YNFKEQ. Trimming left V 0 bases short and J 2 bases short, with 8 bases between. This CDR3 has 15 residues. The DNA for the CDR3 is TGTGCCAGCAGCCAAGAACTGAATCCCTACAATGAGCAGTTCTTC. This gives the protein CASSQELNPYNEQFF.

This chain uses TRBV7-9 with TRBJ1-1; 9 positions agree with TRBD1. J lost 5 bases, V lost 3 bases, and 4 bases had no gene match. Germline CDR1 and CDR2: SEHNR and FQNEAQ (reference sequence). The CDR3 loop spans 14 amino acids. CDR3: CASSFTGGGTEAFF. CDR3 DNA sequence: TGTGCCAGCAGCTTCACAGGGGGCGGGACTGAAGCTTTCTTT.

The V gene is TRBV10-3, the J gene TRBJ1-4; TRBD1 matches 8 bases. J was trimmed by 8 bases and V by 4 bases; bases with no gene match: 9. CDR3 length: 15 residues. Germline-derived CDR1 and CDR2 are ENHRY and SYGVKD. CDR3 nucleotides: TGTGCCATCAGTGCAGGGGTCGGGGACAGGGAAAAACTGTTTTTT. Translated: CAISAGVGDREKLFF.

This sequence joins TRBV6-5 and TRBJ1-5; D remains ambiguous. V was trimmed by 2 bases and J by 4 bases, leaving 6 bases between them. Germline-derived CDR1 and CDR2 are MNHEY and SVGAGI. The CDR3 extends over 13 amino acids. This chain's CDR3 is CASSYQQNQPQHF. DNA for the CDR3: TGTGCCAGCAGTTACCAGCAGAATCAGCCCCAGCATTTT.

As to this clone: Within the sample, other DNA sequences also encode this same CDR3. This chain connects TRBV27 to TRBJ2-5; either TRBD1 or TRBD2 may supply D (7 bases each). The CDR3 covers 13 residues. In germline, CDR1 is MNHEY, CDR2 SMNVEV (reference sequence). With 3 bases removed from V and 5 bases from J, the gap between germline ends came to 10 bases. CDR3 residues: CASSLGGGETQYF. The CDR3 nucleotides are TGTGCCAGCAGTTTGGGAGGGGGCGAGACCCAGTACTTC.

The chain links TRBV9 to TRBJ1-1, with D perhaps matching TRBD1 (5 bases). Looked up from germline, CDR1 is SGDLS and CDR2 is YYNGEE. The CDR3 contains 16 residues. V was trimmed by 3 bases and J by 0 bases, leaving 15 bases between them. The CDR3 DNA sequence: TGTGCCAGCAGCGCCCGGGCAGGGCAAATGAACACTGAAGCTTTCTTT. It encodes CASSARAGQMNTEAFF.

The gene calls are TRBV29-1 and TRBJ2-2; D perhaps matches TRBD2 (5 bases). The length of the CDR3 is 14 residues. CDR1 and CDR2 (germline): SQVTM, ANQGSEA. V lost 4 bases to trimming and J lost 2 bases, with 11 bases between them. The CDR3 DNA sequence: TGCAGCGTTGGAGTCGGGGTAAACACCGGGGAGCTGTTTTTT. Encoded protein: CSVGVGVNTGELFF.

The V and J genes are TRBV6-5 and TRBJ1-5, with TRBD1 matching over 7 bases. The V gene's germline CDR1 is MNHEY and CDR2 SVGAGI. The ends lost 4 bases at V and 5 bases at J; junction bases unmatched: 5. This CDR3 region has 14 residues. CDR3 amino acids: CASSSDRTYQPQHF. Written as DNA, the CDR3 is TGTGCCAGCAGTTCGGACAGGACTTATCAGCCCCAGCATTTT.

The rearrangement uses TRBV11-2 and TRBJ2-5; tentatively, D is TRBD1 or TRBD2 (5 bases each). The CDR3 has 13 residues. Germline CDR1 is SGHAT and CDR2 is FQNNGV. Trimming pared 5 bases from V and 5 bases from J, leaving 12 bases between. This chain's CDR3 is CASSRGSGETQYF. The CDR3 nucleotides are TGTGCCAGCAGCCGGGGCTCGGGCGAGACCCAGTACTTC.

Here the CDR3 reads CASSLGTGAGGNTIYF. The CDR3 nucleotides are TGTGCCAGCAGCTTGGGGACAGGCGCCGGTGGAAACACCATATATTTT. This chain links TRBV5-4 with TRBJ1-3; 7 nucleotides align to TRBD1. The CDR3 has 16 residues. Germline V gene lookup returns CDR1 SGHNT and CDR2 YYREEE (reference sequence). Losses at the gene ends were 0 bases for V and 3 bases for J; bases not matched to a gene: 6.